The 9 T cell receptor beta chains reported below all come from one sample, sequenced in a study of technical replicates of blood from four donors. Produced via immunoSEQ multiplex PCR; TCRdb's table is partial and in-frame only. This sample has around 84,000 clones, with 98% found just once. The sample was T cells isolated from PBMCs. The receptors derive from a human donor in good health.

The chain has TRBV5-1 and TRBJ2-7; D might be TRBD2 (6 bases). Germline V gene sequence: CDR1 SGHRS, CDR2 YFSETQ. The CDR3 runs to 16 residues. Trimming took off 0 bases at V and 2 bases at J, with 15 bases between the two ends. CDR3 amino acids: CASSLGGLSGAYEQYF. The CDR3 region has the DNA TGCGCCAGCAGCTTGGGTGGTCTTAGCGGCGCCTACGAGCAGTACTTC.

The chain recombines TRBV7-2 with TRBJ1-4, with a weak D call TRBD1 (6 bases). The length of the CDR3 is 14 residues. The V gene's germline CDR1 is SGHTA and CDR2 FQGNSA. V was clipped by 3 bases and J by 10 bases, with 15 bases between them. CDR3 in DNA: TGTGCCAGCAGCTTGCCCAACCAGGGGACAAAACTGTTTTTT. Translating gives CASSLPNQGTKLFF.

This clone was observed a single time. CDR3 coding DNA: TGTGCCAGCAGCTTAGCCCGGATCAGGACAACTAATGAAAAACTGTTTTTT. It encodes CASSLARIRTTNEKLFF. The chain is built from TRBV7-8 and TRBJ1-4; no reliable D call. The V end lost 0 bases, the J end lost 0 bases, and 11 bases lay between the germline ends. Germline-derived CDR1 and CDR2 are SGHVS and FQNEAQ. The CDR3 is 17 amino acids.

The chain links TRBV4-1 to TRBJ2-1; D is uncertain. Germline CDR1 MGHRA, CDR2 YSYEKL. The CDR3 is 15 amino acids. Trimming cost V 2 bases and J 7 bases, with 15 bases left between them. CDR3 nucleotides: TGCGCCAGCAGCCAACTAAGACTGACCCCGAATGAGCAGTTCTTC. This translates into CASSQLRLTPNEQFF.

The CDR3 loop reads CASSVGAGAYNEQFF. The DNA of the CDR3 is TGTGCCAGCAGCGTCGGAGCGGGAGCCTACAATGAGCAGTTCTTC. The chain couples TRBV9 to TRBJ2-1, with 8 bases fitting TRBD2. This CDR3 spans 15 amino acids. The V segment lost 2 bases and the J segment 2 bases; nucleotides outside the gene matches: 3. The germline V gene has CDR1 SGDLS and CDR2 YYNGEE.

The CDR3 spells CASSSGQDLHYFLSYEQYF. As DNA, the CDR3 is TGTGCCAGCAGTTCCGGACAGGACCTTCACTATTTCCTCTCCTACGAGCAGTACTTC. The V gene is TRBV7-9, the J gene TRBJ2-7; 7 bases match TRBD1. V gave up 6 bases and J gave up 0 bases; unmatched junction bases: 20. The length of the CDR3 is 19 residues. The germline CDR1 and CDR2 sequences are SEHNR and FQNEAQ (reference sequence).

This sequence joins TRBV28 and TRBJ2-7; 8 nucleotides agree with TRBD1. Germline V CDR1 and CDR2: MDHEN, SYDVKM. V was clipped by 6 bases and J by 2 bases; unmatched bases: 6. The CDR3 is made up of 14 amino acids. The CDR3 is CASRPGGFPYEQYF. The CDR3 nucleotides read TGTGCCAGCAGACCAGGGGGCTTCCCCTACGAGCAGTACTTC.

V is TRBV19 and J is TRBJ1-1; 9 bases agree with TRBD1. V gave up 6 bases and J gave up 4 bases; unmatched junction bases: 6. CDR3 size: 14 residues. Germline V lookup: CDR1 LNHDA, CDR2 SQIVND (reference sequence). The CDR3 region is CASRPTGGSTEAFF. The DNA for the CDR3 is TGTGCCAGTAGGCCGACAGGGGGTAGCACTGAAGCTTTCTTT.

The rearrangement links TRBV4-1 to TRBJ1-2; perhaps TRBD1 as D (6 bases). V was shortened by 1 base and J by 6 bases, with 18 bases between the two germline ends. CDR1 and CDR2 from the germline V gene are MGHRA and YSYEKL. The CDR3 totals 16 residues. The CDR3 region has the DNA TGCGCCAGCAGCCAAGTAAGTGGCAGGGGTCTCGATGGCTACACCTTC. Translated: CASSQVSGRGLDGYTF.